The T cell receptor beta chain under discussion was sequenced for a study of T cell changes during pregnancy in multiple sclerosis (dated by TCRdb to between 2017 and 2020). About the study as a whole: In women with multiple sclerosis, the researchers looked at how the T cell repertoire shifted as pregnancy progressed.

Preparation of the library involved the immunoSEQ multiplex PCR assay. Here the immuneACCESS table is served through TCRdb, limited to in-frame sequences with V and J called. Missing clones are a known gap in these copies; in checked studies unresolved V genes cover under half, and the rest lacks a known reason. The sample yields 70,000 to 80,000 clones; over 85% were counted once. Jointly, the top ten make up roughly 3.9% of the sample. Inclusive of the bounding cysteine and phenylalanine, the CDR3 is 15 residues long. Solely the CDR3 DNA is kept, with 45 bases framed from the first base. The trim is 2 bases for V and 5 bases for J, with a gap of 14 bases between the germline ends. From the germline V gene (reference sequence), CDR1 is SEHNR and CDR2 is FQNEAQ. About this clone itself: Its antigen is unknown. No base qualities exist here, and no much larger clone lies one base off it.

Sequences were derived from peripheral blood, sampled after pregnancy. The TCR originated in a female donor in good health, enrolled as a control in a pregnancy study. Recombination joined TRBV7-9 with TRBJ2-3; the best D guess is TRBD1, with 6 bases matching. CDR3 protein: CASSLRGMLGDTQYF. The DNA is TGTGCCAGCAGCTTAAGGGGGATGTTGGGAGATACGCAGTATTTT.